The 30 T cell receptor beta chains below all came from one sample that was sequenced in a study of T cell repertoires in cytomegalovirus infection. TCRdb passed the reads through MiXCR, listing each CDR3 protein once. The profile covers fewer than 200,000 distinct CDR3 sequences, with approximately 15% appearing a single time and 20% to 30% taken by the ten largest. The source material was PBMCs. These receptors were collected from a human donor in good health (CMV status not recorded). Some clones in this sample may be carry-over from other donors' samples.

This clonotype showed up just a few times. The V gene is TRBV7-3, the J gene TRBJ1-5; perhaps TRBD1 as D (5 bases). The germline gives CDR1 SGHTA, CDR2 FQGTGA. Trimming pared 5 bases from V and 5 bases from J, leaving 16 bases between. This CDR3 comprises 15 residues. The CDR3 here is CASSLSSGPDQPQHF. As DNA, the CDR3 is TGTGCCAGCAGCCTATCTTCGGGACCAGATCAGCCCCAGCATTTT.

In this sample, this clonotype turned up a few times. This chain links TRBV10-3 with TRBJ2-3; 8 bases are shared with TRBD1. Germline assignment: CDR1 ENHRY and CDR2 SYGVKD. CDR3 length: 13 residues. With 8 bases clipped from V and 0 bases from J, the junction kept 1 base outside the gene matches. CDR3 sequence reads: CAIRTGSTDTQYF. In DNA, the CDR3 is TGTGCCATCCGGACAGGGAGCACAGATACGCAGTATTTT.

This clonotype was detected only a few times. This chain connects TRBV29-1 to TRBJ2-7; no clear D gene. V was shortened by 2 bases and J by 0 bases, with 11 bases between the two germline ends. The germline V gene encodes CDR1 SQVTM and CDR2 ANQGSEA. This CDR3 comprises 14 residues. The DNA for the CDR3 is TGCAGCGTTGAATGGCCGTCGAGCTCCTACGAGCAGTACTTC. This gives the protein CSVEWPSSSYEQYF.

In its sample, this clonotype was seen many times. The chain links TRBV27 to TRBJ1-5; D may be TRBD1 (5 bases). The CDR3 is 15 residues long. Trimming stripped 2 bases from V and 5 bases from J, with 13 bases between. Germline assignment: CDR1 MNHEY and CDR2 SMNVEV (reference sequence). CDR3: CASSLIWGEDQPQHF. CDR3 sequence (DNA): TGTGCCAGCAGTTTAATTTGGGGGGAGGATCAGCCCCAGCATTTT.

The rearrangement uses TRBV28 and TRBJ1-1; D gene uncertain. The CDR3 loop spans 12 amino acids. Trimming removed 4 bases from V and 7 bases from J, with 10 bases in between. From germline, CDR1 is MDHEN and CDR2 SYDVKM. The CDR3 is CASSSDYREAFF. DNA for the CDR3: TGTGCCAGCAGTTCGGACTACCGTGAAGCTTTCTTT.

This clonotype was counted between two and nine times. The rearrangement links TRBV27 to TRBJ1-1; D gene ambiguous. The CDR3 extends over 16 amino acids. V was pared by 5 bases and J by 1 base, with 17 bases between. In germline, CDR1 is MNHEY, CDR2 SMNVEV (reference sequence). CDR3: CASSPRGKRSNTEAFF. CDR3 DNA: TGTGCCAGCAGTCCTCGGGGAAAGCGCTCGAACACTGAAGCTTTCTTT.

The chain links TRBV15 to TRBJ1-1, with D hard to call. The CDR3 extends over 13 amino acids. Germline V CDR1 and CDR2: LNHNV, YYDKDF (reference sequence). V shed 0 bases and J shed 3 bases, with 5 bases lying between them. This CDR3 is CATSRDPYTEAFF. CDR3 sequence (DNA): TGTGCCACCAGCAGAGATCCCTACACTGAAGCTTTCTTT. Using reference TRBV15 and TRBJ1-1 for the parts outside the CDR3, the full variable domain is DAMVIQNPRYQVTQFGKPVTLSCSQTLNHNVMYWYQQKSSQAPKLLFHYYDKDFNNEADTPDNFQSRRPNTSFCFLDIRSPGLGDTAMYLCATSRDPYTEAFFGQGTRLTVV.

CDR3 loop: CASSPEGDFTDTQYF. The CDR3 DNA reads as TGCGCCAGCAGCCCCGAAGGAGACTTCACAGATACGCAGTATTTT. The V call is TRBV5-1, the J call TRBJ2-3; D gene unclear. The germline gives CDR1 SGHRS, CDR2 YFSETQ. Trimming stripped 4 bases from V and 2 bases from J, with 14 bases between. The CDR3 runs 15 residues.

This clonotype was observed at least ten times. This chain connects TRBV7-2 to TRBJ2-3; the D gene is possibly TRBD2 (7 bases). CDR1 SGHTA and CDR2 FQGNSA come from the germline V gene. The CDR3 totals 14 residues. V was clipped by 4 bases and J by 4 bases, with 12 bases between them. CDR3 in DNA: TGTGCCAGCAGCTCACGGGGGGCCCCAGATACGCAGTATTTT. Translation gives CASSSRGAPDTQYF.

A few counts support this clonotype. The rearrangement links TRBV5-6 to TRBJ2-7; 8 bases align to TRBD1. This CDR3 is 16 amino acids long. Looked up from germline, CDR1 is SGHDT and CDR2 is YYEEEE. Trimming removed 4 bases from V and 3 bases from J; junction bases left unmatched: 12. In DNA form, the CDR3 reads TGTGCCAGCAGCCTCAAGCCCAATACAGGGGGCTACGAGCAGTACTTC. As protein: CASSLKPNTGGYEQYF.

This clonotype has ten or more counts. The CDR3 is CASSPWTANEQFF. CDR3 nucleotide sequence: TGTGCCAGCAGCCCCTGGACGGCCAATGAGCAGTTCTTC. The rearrangement joins TRBV7-8 to TRBJ2-1; no clear D gene. Trimming shortened V by 5 bases and J by 6 bases, and 11 bases separated the two germline ends. Germline V gives CDR1 SGHVS, CDR2 FQNEAQ. The CDR3 totals 13 residues.

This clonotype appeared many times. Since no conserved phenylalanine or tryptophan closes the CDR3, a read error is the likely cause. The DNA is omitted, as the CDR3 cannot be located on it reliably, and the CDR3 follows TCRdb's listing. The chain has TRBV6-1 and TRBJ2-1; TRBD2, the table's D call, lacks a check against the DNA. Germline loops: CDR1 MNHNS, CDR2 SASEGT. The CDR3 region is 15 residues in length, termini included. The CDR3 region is CASSEAMSAGLAVRG.

The CDR3 is CSAGTGKSEQYF. The CDR3 DNA follows: TGCAGTGCTGGTACAGGGAAGAGCGAGCAGTACTTC. The chain links TRBV20-1 to TRBJ2-7, with a possible D match to TRBD1 (6 bases). V was pared by 5 bases and J by 6 bases, with 14 bases between. This CDR3 is built from 12 residues. Germline V gene lookup returns CDR1 DFQATT and CDR2 SNEGSKA (reference sequence).

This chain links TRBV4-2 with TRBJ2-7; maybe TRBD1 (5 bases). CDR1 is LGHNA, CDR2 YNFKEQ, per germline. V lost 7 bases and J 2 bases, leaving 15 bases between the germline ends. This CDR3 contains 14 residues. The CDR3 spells CASTLQEGTYEQYF. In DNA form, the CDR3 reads TGTGCCAGCACCTTACAGGAAGGCACCTACGAGCAGTACTTC.

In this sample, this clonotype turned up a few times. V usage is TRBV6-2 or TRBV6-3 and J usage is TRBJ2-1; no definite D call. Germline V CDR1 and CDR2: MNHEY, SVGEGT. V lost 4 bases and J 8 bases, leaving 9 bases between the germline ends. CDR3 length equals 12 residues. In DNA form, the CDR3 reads TGTGCCAGCAGTTGGATGGGCGATGAGCAGTTCTTC. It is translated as CASSWMGDEQFF.

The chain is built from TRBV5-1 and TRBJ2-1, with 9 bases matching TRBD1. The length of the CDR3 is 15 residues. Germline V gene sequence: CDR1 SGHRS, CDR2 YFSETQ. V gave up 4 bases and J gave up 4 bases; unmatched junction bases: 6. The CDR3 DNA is TGCGCCAGCAGCCTTGGGACAGGGAATTACAATGAGCAGTTCTTC. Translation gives CASSLGTGNYNEQFF.

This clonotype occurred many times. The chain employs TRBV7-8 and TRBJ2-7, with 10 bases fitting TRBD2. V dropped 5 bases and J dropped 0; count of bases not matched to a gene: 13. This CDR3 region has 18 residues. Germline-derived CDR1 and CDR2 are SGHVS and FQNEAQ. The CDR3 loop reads CASSPGTSALSSSYEQYF. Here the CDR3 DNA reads TGTGCCAGCAGCCCTGGGACTAGCGCCCTAAGCAGCTCCTACGAGCAGTACTTC.

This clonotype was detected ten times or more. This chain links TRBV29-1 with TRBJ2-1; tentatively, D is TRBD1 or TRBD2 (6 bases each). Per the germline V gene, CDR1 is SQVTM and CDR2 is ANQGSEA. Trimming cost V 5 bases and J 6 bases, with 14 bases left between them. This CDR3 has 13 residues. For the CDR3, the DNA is TGCAGCGTTAAGAGGGGGGCAGGCAATGAGCAGTTCTTC. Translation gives CSVKRGAGNEQFF.

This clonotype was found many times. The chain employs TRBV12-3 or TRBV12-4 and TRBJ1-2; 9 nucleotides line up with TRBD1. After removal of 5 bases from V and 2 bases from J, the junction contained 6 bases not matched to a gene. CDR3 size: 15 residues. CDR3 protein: CASSPRTGANYGYTF. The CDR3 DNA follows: TGTGCCAGCAGTCCCAGGACAGGGGCAAACTATGGCTACACCTTC.

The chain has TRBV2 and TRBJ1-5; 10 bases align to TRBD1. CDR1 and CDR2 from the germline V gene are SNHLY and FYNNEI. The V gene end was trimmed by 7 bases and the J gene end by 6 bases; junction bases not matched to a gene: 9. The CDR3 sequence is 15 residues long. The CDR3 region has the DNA TGTGCCAGCAAACGCGGGACAGGGGCAGGTCAGCCCCAGCATTTT. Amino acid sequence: CASKRGTGAGQPQHF. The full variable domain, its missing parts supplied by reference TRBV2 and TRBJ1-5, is EPEVTQTPSHQVTQMGQEVILRCVPISNHLYFYWYRQILGQKVEFLVSFYNNEISEKSEIFDDQFSVERPDGSNFTLKIRSTKLEDSAMYFCASKRGTGAGQPQHFGDGTRLSIL.

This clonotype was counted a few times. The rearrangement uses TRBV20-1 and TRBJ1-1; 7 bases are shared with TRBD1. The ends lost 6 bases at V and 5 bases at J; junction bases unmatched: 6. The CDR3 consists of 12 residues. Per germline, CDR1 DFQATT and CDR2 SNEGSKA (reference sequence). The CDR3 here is CSAAQGKTEAFF. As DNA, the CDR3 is TGCAGTGCAGCACAGGGGAAGACTGAAGCTTTCTTT.

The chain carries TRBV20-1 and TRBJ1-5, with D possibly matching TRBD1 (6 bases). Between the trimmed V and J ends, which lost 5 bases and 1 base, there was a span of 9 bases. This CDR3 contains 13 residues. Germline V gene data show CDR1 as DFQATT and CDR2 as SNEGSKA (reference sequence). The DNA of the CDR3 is TGCAGTGCTCCAGGGGAGAGCAATCAGCCCCAGCATTTT. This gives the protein CSAPGESNQPQHF.

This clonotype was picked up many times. The CDR3 nucleotides are TGTGCCACCAGCAGAGAAGGGTGGGCTGGGAAAGTAGGCAATCAGCCCCAGCATTTT. Protein sequence: CATSREGWAGKVGNQPQHF. The rearrangement joins TRBV15 to TRBJ1-5, with unresolved D. From germline, CDR1 is LNHNV and CDR2 YYDKDF (reference sequence). Trimming took 0 bases from V and 2 from J, leaving 20 bases between them. The CDR3 is made up of 19 amino acids.

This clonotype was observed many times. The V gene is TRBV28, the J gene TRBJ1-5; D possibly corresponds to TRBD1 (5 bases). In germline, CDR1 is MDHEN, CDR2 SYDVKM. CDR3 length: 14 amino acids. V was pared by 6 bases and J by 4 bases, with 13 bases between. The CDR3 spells CASSPGLANQPQHF. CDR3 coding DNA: TGTGCCAGCAGCCCGGGACTCGCGAATCAGCCCCAGCATTTT.

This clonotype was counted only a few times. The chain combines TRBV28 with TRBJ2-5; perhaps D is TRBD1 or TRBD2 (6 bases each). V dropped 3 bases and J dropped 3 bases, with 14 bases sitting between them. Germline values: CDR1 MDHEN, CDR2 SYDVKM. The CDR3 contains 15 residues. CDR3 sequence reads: CASSFQGGTKETQYF. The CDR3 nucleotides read TGTGCCAGCAGTTTTCAAGGGGGGACGAAAGAGACCCAGTACTTC.

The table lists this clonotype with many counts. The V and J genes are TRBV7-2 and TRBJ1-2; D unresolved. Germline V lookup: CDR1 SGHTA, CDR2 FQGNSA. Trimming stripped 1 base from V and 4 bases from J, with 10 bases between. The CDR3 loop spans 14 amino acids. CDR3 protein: CASSLGADGYGYTF. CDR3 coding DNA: TGTGCCAGCAGCTTAGGGGCCGACGGCTATGGCTACACCTTC. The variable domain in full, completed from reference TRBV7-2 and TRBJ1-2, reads GAGVSQSPSNKVTEKGKDVELRCDPISGHTALYWYRQSLGQGLEFLIYFQGNSAPDKSGLPSDRFSAERTGGSVSTLTIQRTQQEDSAVYLCASSLGADGYGYTFGSGTRLTVV.

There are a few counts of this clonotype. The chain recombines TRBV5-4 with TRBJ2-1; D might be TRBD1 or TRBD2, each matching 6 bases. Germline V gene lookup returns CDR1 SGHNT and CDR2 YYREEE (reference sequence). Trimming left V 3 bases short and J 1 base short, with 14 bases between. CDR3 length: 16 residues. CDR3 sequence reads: CASSWEGGRSYNEQFF. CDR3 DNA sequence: TGTGCCAGCAGCTGGGAAGGGGGGAGGTCCTACAATGAGCAGTTCTTC. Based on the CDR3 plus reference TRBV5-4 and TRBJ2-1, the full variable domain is ETGVTQSPTHLIKTRGQQVTLRCSSQSGHNTVSWYQQALGQGPQFIFQYYREEENGRGNFPPRFSGLQFPNYSSELNVNALELDDSALYLCASSWEGGRSYNEQFFGPGTRLTVL.

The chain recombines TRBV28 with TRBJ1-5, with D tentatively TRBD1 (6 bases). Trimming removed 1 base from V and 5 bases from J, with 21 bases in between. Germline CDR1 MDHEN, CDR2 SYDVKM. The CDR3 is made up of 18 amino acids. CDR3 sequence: CASSLSPGLGALDQPQHF. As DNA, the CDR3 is TGTGCCAGCAGTTTATCCCCAGGCTTGGGGGCCCTGGATCAGCCCCAGCATTTT.

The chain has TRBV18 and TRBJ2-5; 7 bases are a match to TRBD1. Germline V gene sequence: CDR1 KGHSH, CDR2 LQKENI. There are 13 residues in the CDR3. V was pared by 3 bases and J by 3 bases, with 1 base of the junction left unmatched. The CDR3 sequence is CASSPGQKETQYF. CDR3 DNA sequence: TGTGCCAGCTCACCGGGACAGAAAGAGACCCAGTACTTC.

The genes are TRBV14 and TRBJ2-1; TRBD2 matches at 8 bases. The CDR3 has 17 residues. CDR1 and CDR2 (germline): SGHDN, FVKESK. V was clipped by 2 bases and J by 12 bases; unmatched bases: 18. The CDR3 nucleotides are TGTGCCAGCAGCCAATGGAGCGGGAGCAGTATTCGAAGTGGGCAGTTCTTC. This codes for CASSQWSGSSIRSGQFF. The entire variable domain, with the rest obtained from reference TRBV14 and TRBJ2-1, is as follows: EAGVTQFPSHSVIEKGQTVTLRCDPISGHDNLYWYRRVMGKEIKFLLHFVKESKQDESGMPNNRFLAERTGGTYSTLKVQPAELEDSGVYFCASSQWSGSSIRSGQFFGPGTRLTVL.